The 29 T cell receptor beta chains below come from one sample, sequenced in a study of shared clonotypes between healthy human individuals. Produced via immunoSEQ multiplex PCR; TCRdb's table is partial and in-frame only. The table has roughly 2.5 million clones, more than 90% seen once; the top ten hold over 0.12%. The sequenced material came from naive CD4+ T cells sorted from blood. Regarding subset: CD45RA+ positively selected. The receptors derive from a young man in good health.

The gene calls are TRBV4-1 and TRBJ1-2, with TRBD1 as a possible D gene (5 bases). The CDR3 contains 14 residues. Trimming took 6 bases from V and 6 from J, leaving 17 bases between them. CDR1 MGHRA and CDR2 YSYEKL come from the germline V gene. CDR3 coding DNA: TGCGCCAGCAGGGAGGCGGGACGCATAAATGGCTACACCTTC. Protein product: CASREAGRINGYTF.

The rearrangement uses TRBV29-1 and TRBJ1-4; TRBD1 agrees at 7 bases. The CDR3 extends over 14 amino acids. The germline V gene has CDR1 SQVTM and CDR2 ANQGSEA. The trim removed 5 bases at V and 2 bases at J, leaving 5 bases unmatched. CDR3 protein: CSVKTTGTNEKLFF. In DNA form, the CDR3 reads TGCAGCGTTAAGACGACAGGGACTAATGAAAAACTGTTTTTT.

The rearrangement joins TRBV7-2 to TRBJ1-2; D is unresolved. The CDR3 runs 12 residues. Per germline, CDR1 SGHTA and CDR2 FQGNSA. V was shortened by 2 bases and J by 10 bases, with 11 bases between the two germline ends. This CDR3 reads CASSLNRDVYTF. The CDR3, as DNA: TGTGCCAGCAGCTTAAATAGGGATGTCTACACCTTC.

The genes are TRBV2 and TRBJ2-7; 10 bases map to TRBD1. The CDR3 is 14 amino acids. Germline loops: CDR1 SNHLY, CDR2 FYNNEI. The V and J ends lost 8 bases and 6 bases, in that order; junction bases with no gene match: 10. Here the CDR3 DNA reads TGTGCCAGCGGAGAGGTGACAGGGGGCAGCGAGCAGTACTTC. Translation: CASGEVTGGSEQYF.

The J gene is TRBJ2-7, the V gene TRBV19; D gene uncertain. Germline values: CDR1 LNHDA, CDR2 SQIVND (reference sequence). The CDR3 runs to 13 residues. V was pared by 5 bases and J by 0 bases, with 8 bases between. The CDR3 DNA is TGTGCCAGTAGTGTCCACAGCTCCTACGAGCAGTACTTC. This sequence encodes CASSVHSSYEQYF.

The gene calls are TRBV6-5 and TRBJ1-2, with unresolved D. The CDR3 has 14 amino acids. V lost 0 bases to trimming and J lost 7 bases, with 12 bases between them. The germline V gene has CDR1 MNHEY and CDR2 SVGAGI. Here the CDR3 DNA reads TGTGCCAGCAGTTACTCGGGCGGGCTTCGTGGCTACACCTTC. Translated: CASSYSGGLRGYTF.

The V gene is TRBV5-1, the J gene TRBJ1-1; D ambiguous. The V end lost 1 base, the J end lost 8 bases, and 12 bases lay between the germline ends. The CDR3 covers 13 residues. Per germline, CDR1 SGHRS and CDR2 YFSETQ. In DNA, the CDR3 is TGCGCCAGCAGCTTGCAACCGGGAATCGAAGCTTTCTTT. It is translated as CASSLQPGIEAFF.

The V gene is TRBV27, the J gene TRBJ1-6; the D is unclear. Looked up from germline, CDR1 is MNHEY and CDR2 is SMNVEV (reference sequence). V was pared by 6 bases and J by 0 bases, with 9 bases between. This CDR3 is built from 15 residues. The CDR3 DNA is TGTGCCAGCAGCACCGGCAACTCCTATAATTCACCCCTCCACTTT. Its translation is CASSTGNSYNSPLHF.

This clone is a singleton in its sample. The chain recombines TRBV6-6 with TRBJ2-7, with 9 nucleotides matching TRBD1. V lost 5 bases and J lost 6; bases outside the gene matches: 8. In germline, CDR1 is MNHNY, CDR2 SVGAGI (reference sequence). CDR3 size: 14 residues. The CDR3 region has the DNA TGTGCCAGCAGTAACCGACAGGGGGTCTCCGAGCAGTACTTC. This translates into CASSNRQGVSEQYF.

This chain connects TRBV7-2 to TRBJ1-2; no definite D call. Germline assignment: CDR1 SGHTA and CDR2 FQGNSA. Trimming removed 2 bases at V and 2 bases at J, with 12 bases between. The CDR3 loop spans 15 amino acids. The CDR3 sequence is CASSLSSVINYGYTF. CDR3 in DNA: TGTGCCAGCAGCTTATCGTCAGTTATCAACTATGGCTACACCTTC.

The genes are TRBV29-1 and TRBJ1-2, with D possibly being TRBD1 (5 bases). The V gene's germline CDR1 is SQVTM and CDR2 ANQGSEA. The CDR3 runs 13 residues. V shed 7 bases and J shed 2 bases, with 14 bases lying between them. For the CDR3, the DNA is TGCAGCGCCAGCGGGACGGCAAACTATGGCTACACCTTC. It yields the protein CSASGTANYGYTF.

Written as DNA, the CDR3 is TGCGCCAGCAGCTTCCACATAGCGGGGGGTACATTAGCCTACGAGCAGTACTTC. As protein: CASSFHIAGGTLAYEQYF. The V gene is TRBV5-1, the J gene TRBJ2-7, with 10 nucleotides matching TRBD2. CDR1 and CDR2 (germline): SGHRS, YFSETQ. This CDR3 is 18 amino acids long. With 2 bases clipped from V and 2 bases from J, the junction kept 13 bases outside the gene matches.

This clone showed up just once. Other nucleotide sequences from this sample produce the same CDR3. The V call is TRBV18, the J call TRBJ2-7, with unresolved D. Germline V gene lookup returns CDR1 KGHSH and CDR2 LQKENI. The V gene lost 6 bases and the J gene lost 4 bases, with 10 bases spanning the gap. The CDR3 spans 12 residues. The CDR3 DNA follows: TGTGCCAGCTCCCCCCTTGGGTACGAGCAGTACTTC. It codes for CASSPLGYEQYF.

The chain is built from TRBV4-3 and TRBJ1-6; 7 bases are shared with TRBD1. V gave up 4 bases and J gave up 9 bases; unmatched junction bases: 9. The CDR3 extends over 15 amino acids. CDR1 LGHNA and CDR2 YSLEER come from the germline V gene. CDR3 region: CASSPLTGAPSPLHF. For the CDR3, the DNA is TGCGCCAGCAGCCCATTAACAGGGGCGCCTTCACCCCTCCACTTT.

The chain employs TRBV28 and TRBJ1-5; 7 nucleotides line up with TRBD1. J lost 0 bases, V lost 6 bases, and 8 bases had no gene match. The CDR3 runs to 16 residues. Germline assignment: CDR1 MDHEN and CDR2 SYDVKM. The DNA of the CDR3 is TGTGCCAGCAGCCCCGGGACAGAAGATAGCAATCAGCCCCAGCATTTT. Protein: CASSPGTEDSNQPQHF.

The chain links TRBV7-2 to TRBJ2-3; 10 positions match TRBD2. J lost 2 bases, V lost 4 bases, and 6 bases had no gene match. Germline V gene lookup returns CDR1 SGHTA and CDR2 FQGNSA. The CDR3 is made up of 16 amino acids. CDR3 sequence reads: CASSYERGGYTDTQYF. CDR3 DNA: TGTGCCAGCAGCTATGAGCGGGGGGGTTACACAGATACGCAGTATTTT.

Note on this clone: The identical CDR3 is also encoded by other nucleotide sequences in the sample. The gene calls are TRBV2 and TRBJ1-5; 7 nucleotides align to TRBD1. The germline CDR1 and CDR2 sequences are SNHLY and FYNNEI. Trimming took 5 bases from V and 4 from J; bases not matched to a gene: 5. This CDR3 is built from 14 residues. The CDR3 is CASSYRGGNQPQHF. The CDR3 region has the DNA TGTGCCAGCAGTTACAGGGGAGGTAATCAGCCCCAGCATTTT.

The CDR3 DNA sequence: TGTGCCAGCTCACCTTCGAATCAGCGGAGCACAGATACGCAGTATTTT. It translates to CASSPSNQRSTDTQYF. The V and J genes are TRBV18 and TRBJ2-3; D possibly corresponds to TRBD2 (5 bases). Germline CDR1 and CDR2: KGHSH and LQKENI. This CDR3 is 16 amino acids long. The V end was cut by 3 bases, the J end by 0 bases, with 13 bases between. The full variable domain, in which reference TRBV18 and TRBJ2-3 provide the parts outside the CDR3, is NAGVMQNPRHLVRRRGQEARLRCSPMKGHSHVYWYRQLPEEGLKFMVYLQKENIIDESGMPKERFSAEFPKEGPSILRIQQVVRGDSAAYFCASSPSNQRSTDTQYFGPGTRLTVL.

On this clone: This CDR3 is also generated by other DNA sequences in the sample. The chain combines TRBV11-2 with TRBJ1-6; D gene unclear. Trimming left V 4 bases short and J 7 bases short, with 8 bases between. Germline lookup yields CDR1 SGHAT and CDR2 FQNNGV. The CDR3 contains 13 residues. The CDR3 loop is CASSSGPNSPLHF. The DNA for the CDR3 is TGTGCCAGCAGCTCAGGCCCCAATTCACCCCTCCACTTT.

The chain is built from TRBV5-6 and TRBJ2-3; D may be TRBD2 (6 bases). Per the germline V gene, CDR1 is SGHDT and CDR2 is YYEEEE. V lost 7 bases and J 1 base, leaving 16 bases between the germline ends. CDR3 length: 15 residues. The CDR3 sequence: CASGGWGRGTDTQYF. The CDR3 DNA follows: TGTGCCAGCGGGGGGTGGGGCCGAGGCACAGATACGCAGTATTTT. The entire variable domain, with the rest obtained from reference TRBV5-6 and TRBJ2-3, is as follows: DAGVTQSPTHLIKTRGQQVTLRCSPKSGHDTVSWYQQALGQGPQFIFQYYEEEERQRGNFPDRFSGHQFPNYSSELNVNALLLGDSALYLCASGGWGRGTDTQYFGPGTRLTVL.

The chain recombines TRBV19 with TRBJ1-5; D gene unclear. V was cut by 4 bases and J by 0 bases, with 10 bases left in between. The CDR3 runs 15 residues. Germline CDR1 is LNHDA and CDR2 is SQIVND (reference sequence). The CDR3 region has the DNA TGTGCCAGTAGTACCCAGTCAAATAGCAATCAGCCCCAGCATTTT. It encodes CASSTQSNSNQPQHF.

With respect to this clone: The identical CDR3 is also encoded by other nucleotide sequences in the sample. The CDR3 nucleotides read TGTGCTAGTGGTACAGGGACAACCTACAATGAGCAGTTCTTC. This translates into CASGTGTTYNEQFF. The chain links TRBV12-5 to TRBJ2-1; possibly TRBD1 for D (6 bases). The ends were cut back, 5 bases at V and 2 bases at J, with 10 bases in the middle. The CDR3 loop spans 14 amino acids. Germline CDR1 is LGHNT and CDR2 is FRNRAP.

This chain uses TRBV6-5 with TRBJ1-3; the D gene is possibly TRBD1 (5 bases). The germline V and J ends were trimmed by 6 bases and 2 bases, with 11 bases remaining between them. This CDR3 is built from 14 residues. Germline V gene sequence: CDR1 MNHEY, CDR2 SVGAGI. The CDR3 reads CASRNDSPGNTIYF. Here the CDR3 DNA reads TGTGCCAGCAGGAATGACAGTCCTGGAAACACCATATATTTT.

The chain carries TRBV15 and TRBJ2-7; no reliable D call. The V and J ends lost 3 bases and 2 bases respectively, with 11 bases between them. The CDR3 runs to 14 residues. Germline CDR1 reads LNHNV; CDR2 reads YYDKDF (reference sequence). CDR3 sequence: CATSRRRDPYEQYF. The DNA for the CDR3 is TGTGCCACCAGCAGGCGCAGAGACCCCTACGAGCAGTACTTC.

A single count supports this clone. This chain joins TRBV30 and TRBJ2-3, with 9 bases that match TRBD1. The J segment lost 1 base and the V segment lost 1 base, leaving 9 bases of the junction unmatched. The CDR3 extends over 17 amino acids. Germline assignment: CDR1 GTSNPN and CDR2 SVGIG (reference sequence). The CDR3: CAWSGTGGDLGTDTQYF. The CDR3 nucleotides are TGTGCCTGGAGTGGAACAGGGGGCGATCTCGGCACAGATACGCAGTATTTT. The variable domain in full, with the rest retrieved from reference TRBV30 and TRBJ2-3, is SQTIHQWPATLVQPVGSPLSLECTVEGTSNPNLYWYRQAAGRGLQLLFYSVGIGQISSEVPQNLSASRPQDRQFILSSKKLLLSDSGFYLCAWSGTGGDLGTDTQYFGPGTRLTVL.

The CDR3 coding sequence is TGCGCCAGCAGCTTTGACTCCGGGACTAGCGGGTACGAGCAGTACTTC. Residues: CASSFDSGTSGYEQYF. The chain couples TRBV5-1 to TRBJ2-7; 12 nucleotides line up with TRBD2. V shed 2 bases, J shed 4 bases, and the junction held 7 bases outside the gene matches. Germline values: CDR1 SGHRS, CDR2 YFSETQ. The CDR3 is 16 residues long. Based on the CDR3 plus reference TRBV5-1 and TRBJ2-7, the full variable domain is KAGVTQTPRYLIKTRGQQVTLSCSPISGHRSVSWYQQTPGQGLQFLFEYFSETQRNKGNFPGRFSGRQFSNSRSEMNVSTLELGDSALYLCASSFDSGTSGYEQYFGPGTRLTVT.

CDR3 in DNA: TGTGCCAGCAGCTTAGTTTTTCAGGGTCCCTACGAGCAGTACTTC. It encodes CASSLVFQGPYEQYF. The chain is built from TRBV11-2 and TRBJ2-7; perhaps TRBD1 as D (5 bases). With 1 base removed from V and 2 bases from J, the gap between germline ends came to 12 bases. Germline V gene lookup returns CDR1 SGHAT and CDR2 FQNNGV. This CDR3 has 15 amino acids.

In its sample, this clone was seen once. The V call is TRBV4-2, the J call TRBJ1-2, with no clear D. Per the germline V gene, CDR1 is LGHNA and CDR2 is YNFKEQ. Trimming took off 1 base at V and 0 bases at J, with 18 bases between the two ends. The CDR3 extends over 18 amino acids. The CDR3: CASSQAYLQAVANYGYTF. The CDR3 DNA reads as TGTGCCAGCAGCCAAGCATACTTGCAGGCGGTCGCTAACTATGGCTACACCTTC.

The chain couples TRBV6-1 to TRBJ2-7, with 10 bases that match TRBD2. Germline CDR1 and CDR2: MNHNS and SASEGT. The CDR3 is 15 residues long. The V and J ends lost 8 bases and 3 bases, in that order; junction bases with no gene match: 10. The CDR3 bases are TGTGCCAGCTCGCTAGCGGGGGCCCTCCTCTACGAGCAGTACTTC. Its protein product is CASSLAGALLYEQYF.